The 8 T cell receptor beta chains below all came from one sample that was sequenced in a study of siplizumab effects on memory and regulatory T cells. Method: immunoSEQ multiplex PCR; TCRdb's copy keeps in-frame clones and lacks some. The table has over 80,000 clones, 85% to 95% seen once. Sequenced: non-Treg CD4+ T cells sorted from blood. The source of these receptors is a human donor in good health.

CDR3 bases: TGTGCCAGCATATGGTCAGCCAAAACGGAACAAGAGCAGTTCTTC. The encoded protein is CASIWSAKTEQEQFF. The chain combines TRBV28 with TRBJ2-1; D is ambiguous. Germline V gene sequence: CDR1 MDHEN, CDR2 SYDVKM. The V end lost 7 bases, the J end lost 10 bases, and 23 bases lay between the germline ends. The CDR3 sequence is 15 residues long.

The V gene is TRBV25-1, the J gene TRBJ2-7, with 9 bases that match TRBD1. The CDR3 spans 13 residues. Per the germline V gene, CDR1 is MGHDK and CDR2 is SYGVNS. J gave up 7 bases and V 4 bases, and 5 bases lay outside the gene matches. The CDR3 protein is CASSGQGGREQYF. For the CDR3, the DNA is TGTGCCAGCAGTGGACAGGGGGGGAGGGAGCAGTACTTC.

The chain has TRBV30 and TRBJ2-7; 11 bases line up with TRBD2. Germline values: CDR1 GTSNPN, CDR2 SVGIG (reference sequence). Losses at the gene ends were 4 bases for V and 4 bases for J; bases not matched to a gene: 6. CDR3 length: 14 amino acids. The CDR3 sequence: CAWTSGRSFYEQYF. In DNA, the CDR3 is TGTGCCTGGACTAGCGGGAGGAGTTTTTACGAGCAGTACTTC.

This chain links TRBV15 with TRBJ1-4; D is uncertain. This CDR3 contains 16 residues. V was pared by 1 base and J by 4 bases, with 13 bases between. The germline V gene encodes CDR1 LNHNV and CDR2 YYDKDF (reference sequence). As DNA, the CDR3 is TGTGCCACCAGCAGAGGCCCGGGCCGAGATAATGAAAAACTGTTTTTT. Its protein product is CATSRGPGRDNEKLFF.

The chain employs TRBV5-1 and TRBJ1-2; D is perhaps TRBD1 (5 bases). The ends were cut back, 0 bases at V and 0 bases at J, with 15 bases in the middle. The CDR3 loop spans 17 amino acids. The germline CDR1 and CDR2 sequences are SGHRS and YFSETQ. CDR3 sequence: CASSLAGPSIPNYGYTF. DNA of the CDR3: TGCGCCAGCAGCTTGGCGGGACCCAGCATTCCTAACTATGGCTACACCTTC.

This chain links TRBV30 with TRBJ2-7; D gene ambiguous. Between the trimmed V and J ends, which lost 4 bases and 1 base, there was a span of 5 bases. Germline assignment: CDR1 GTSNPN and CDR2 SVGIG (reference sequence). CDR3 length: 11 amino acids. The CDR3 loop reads CAWTNSYEQYF. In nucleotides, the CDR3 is TGTGCCTGGACAAATTCCTACGAGCAGTACTTC.

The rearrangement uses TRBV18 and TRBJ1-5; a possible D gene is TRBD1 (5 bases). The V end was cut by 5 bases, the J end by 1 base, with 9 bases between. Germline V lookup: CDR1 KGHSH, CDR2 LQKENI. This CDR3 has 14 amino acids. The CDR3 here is CASSTTGSNQPQHF. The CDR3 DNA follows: TGTGCCAGCTCAACTACAGGCAGCAATCAGCCCCAGCATTTT.

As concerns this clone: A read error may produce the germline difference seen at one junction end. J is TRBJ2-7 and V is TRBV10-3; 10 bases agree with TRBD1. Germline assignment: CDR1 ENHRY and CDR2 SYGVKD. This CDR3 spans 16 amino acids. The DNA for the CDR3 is TGTGCCATCAGAAATCCGGGACAGGGGAGCTCCTATGAGCAGTACTTC. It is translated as CAIRNPGQGSSYEQYF.